This T cell receptor beta chain was profiled in a study of T cell changes during pregnancy in multiple sclerosis. The germline V gene encodes CDR1 LGHNA and CDR2 YNFKEQ. Trimming took 2 bases from V and 2 from J, leaving 16 bases between them. CDR3 length: 16 residues. Sequencing used immunoSEQ multiplex PCR; TCRdb keeps in-frame clones, though not all of them. The table has about 60,000 clones, 85% to 95% seen once. J is TRBJ2-7 and V is TRBV4-2; D is possibly TRBD2 (5 bases). This clonotype was sampled from a female donor with multiple sclerosis, enrolled in a pregnancy study. Sequencing was performed on peripheral blood, taken in the first trimester of pregnancy. CDR3: CASSQFLGLSAYEQYF. The CDR3 DNA reads as TGTGCCAGCAGCCAATTCTTAGGACTGTCTGCCTACGAGCAGTACTTC.